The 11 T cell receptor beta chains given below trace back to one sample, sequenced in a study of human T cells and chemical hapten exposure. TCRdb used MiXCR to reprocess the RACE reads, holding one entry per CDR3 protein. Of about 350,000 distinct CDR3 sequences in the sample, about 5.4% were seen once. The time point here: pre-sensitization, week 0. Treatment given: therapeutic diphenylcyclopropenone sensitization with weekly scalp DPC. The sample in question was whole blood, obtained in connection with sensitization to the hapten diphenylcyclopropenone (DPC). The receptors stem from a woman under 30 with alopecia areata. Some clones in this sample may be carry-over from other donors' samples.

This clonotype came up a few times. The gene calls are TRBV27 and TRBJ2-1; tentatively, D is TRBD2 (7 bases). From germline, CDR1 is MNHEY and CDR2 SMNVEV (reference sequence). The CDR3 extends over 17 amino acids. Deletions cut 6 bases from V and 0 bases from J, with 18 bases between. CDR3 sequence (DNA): TGTGCCAGCAGCCTTAGGGGGGGGGCCCTCTCCTACAATGAGCAGTTCTTC. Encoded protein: CASSLRGGALSYNEQFF.

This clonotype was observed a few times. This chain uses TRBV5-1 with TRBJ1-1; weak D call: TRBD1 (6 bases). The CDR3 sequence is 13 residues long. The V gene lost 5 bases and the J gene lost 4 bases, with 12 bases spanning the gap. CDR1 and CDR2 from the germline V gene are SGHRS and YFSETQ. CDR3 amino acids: CASRGGGPTEAFF. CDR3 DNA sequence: TGCGCCAGCAGGGGAGGGGGTCCCACTGAAGCTTTCTTT.

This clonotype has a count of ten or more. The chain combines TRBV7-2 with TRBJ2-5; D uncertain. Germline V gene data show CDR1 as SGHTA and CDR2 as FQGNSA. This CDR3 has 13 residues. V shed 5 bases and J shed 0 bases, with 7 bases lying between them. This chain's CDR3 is CASSVDHQETQYF. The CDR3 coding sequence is TGTGCCAGCAGCGTTGACCACCAAGAGACCCAGTACTTC.

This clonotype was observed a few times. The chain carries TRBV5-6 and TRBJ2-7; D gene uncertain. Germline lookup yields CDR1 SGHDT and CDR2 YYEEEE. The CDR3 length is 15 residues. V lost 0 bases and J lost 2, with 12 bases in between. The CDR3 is CASSLAATDPYEQYF. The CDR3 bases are TGTGCCAGCAGCTTGGCCGCGACGGACCCCTACGAGCAGTACTTC.

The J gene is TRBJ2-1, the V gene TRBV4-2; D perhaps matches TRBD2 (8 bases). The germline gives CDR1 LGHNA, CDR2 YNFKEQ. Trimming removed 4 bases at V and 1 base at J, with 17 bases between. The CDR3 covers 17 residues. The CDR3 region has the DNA TGTGCCAGCAGCCTCTCGGGAGGGGGCACTTCCTACAATGAGCAGTTCTTC. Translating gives CASSLSGGGTSYNEQFF.

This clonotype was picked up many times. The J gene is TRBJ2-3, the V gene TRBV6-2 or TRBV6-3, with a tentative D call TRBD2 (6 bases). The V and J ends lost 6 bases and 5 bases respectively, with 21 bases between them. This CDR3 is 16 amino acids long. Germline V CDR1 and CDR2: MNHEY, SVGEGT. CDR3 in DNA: TGTGCCAGCAGGCCCCACAGACTAGACACCCGAGATACGCAGTATTTT. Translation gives CASRPHRLDTRDTQYF.

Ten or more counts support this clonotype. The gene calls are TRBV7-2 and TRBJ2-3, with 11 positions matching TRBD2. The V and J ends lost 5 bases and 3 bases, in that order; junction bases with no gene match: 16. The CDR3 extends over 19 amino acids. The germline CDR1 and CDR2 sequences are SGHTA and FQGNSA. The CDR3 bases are TGTGCCAGCAGCCTATCGAATAGCGGGGGGGCCCAAAAGACAGATACGCAGTATTTT. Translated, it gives CASSLSNSGGAQKTDTQYF.

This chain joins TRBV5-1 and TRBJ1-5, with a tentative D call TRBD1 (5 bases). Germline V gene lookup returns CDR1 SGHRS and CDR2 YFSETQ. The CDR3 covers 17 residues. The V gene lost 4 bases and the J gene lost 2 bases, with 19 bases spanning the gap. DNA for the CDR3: TGCGCCAGCAGCCCAGGTTGGTCAGGGTCTGGCAATCAGCCCCAGCATTTT. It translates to CASSPGWSGSGNQPQHF.

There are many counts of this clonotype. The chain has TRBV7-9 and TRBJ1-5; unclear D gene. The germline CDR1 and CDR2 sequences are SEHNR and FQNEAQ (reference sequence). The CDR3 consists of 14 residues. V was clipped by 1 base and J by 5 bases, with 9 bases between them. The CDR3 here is CASSLGQGDQPQHF. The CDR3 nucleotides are TGTGCCAGCAGCTTAGGCCAAGGTGATCAGCCCCAGCATTTT. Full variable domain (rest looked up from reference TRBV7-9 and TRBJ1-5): DTGVSQNPRHKITKRGQNVTFRCDPISEHNRLYWYRQTLGQGPEFLTYFQNEAQLEKSRLLSDRFSAERPKGSFSTLEIQRTEQGDSAMYLCASSLGQGDQPQHFGDGTRLSIL.

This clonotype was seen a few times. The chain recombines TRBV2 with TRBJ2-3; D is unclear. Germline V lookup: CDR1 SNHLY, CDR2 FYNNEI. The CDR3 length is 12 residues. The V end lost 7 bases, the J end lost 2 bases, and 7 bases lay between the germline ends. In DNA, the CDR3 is TGTGCCAGCAAGGCAGACACAGATACGCAGTATTTT. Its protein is CASKADTDTQYF.

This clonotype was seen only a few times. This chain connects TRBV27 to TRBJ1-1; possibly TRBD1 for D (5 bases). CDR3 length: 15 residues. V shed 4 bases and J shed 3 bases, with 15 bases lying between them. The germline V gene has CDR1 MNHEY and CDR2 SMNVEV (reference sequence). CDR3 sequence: CASSYAGFGHTEAFF. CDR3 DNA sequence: TGTGCCAGCAGTTACGCAGGGTTCGGTCACACTGAAGCTTTCTTT.